The 9 T cell receptor beta chains below all came from one sample that was sequenced in a study of cytomegalovirus exposure and HLA in healthy donors (dated by TCRdb to 2016 to 2017). Library preparation was by the immunoSEQ multiplex PCR assay. For the multiplex PCR, a mixture combining 60 forward primers for TCR Vbeta segments and 13 reverse primers for TCR Jbeta segments was used. TCRdb retrieved this table from immuneACCESS and kept in-frame rearrangements only. Not all clones are present; in checked studies, unresolved V genes account for under half, and no reason is known for the remainder. This sample comprises roughly 51,000 clones, around 80% of them detected only once. The top ten clones comprise 2% to 2.5% of the sample. Sequencing was done on a sample of PBMCs. These receptors all come from a boy between 10 and 17 years old in good health and CMV-seropositive.

The CDR3 loop is CATSRDHRVQETQYF. The CDR3 DNA reads as TGTGCCACCAGCAGAGATCACCGGGTTCAAGAGACCCAGTACTTC. The rearrangement uses TRBV15 and TRBJ2-5; no definite D call. CDR1 and CDR2 from the germline V gene are LNHNV and YYDKDF (reference sequence). This CDR3 spans 15 amino acids. The ends were cut back, 0 bases at V and 2 bases at J, with 10 bases in the middle.

The chain employs TRBV29-1 and TRBJ2-7; 10 bases line up with TRBD1. V dropped 4 bases and J dropped 4; count of bases not matched to a gene: 7. Germline lookup yields CDR1 SQVTM and CDR2 ANQGSEA. The CDR3 contains 14 residues. The CDR3 DNA sequence: TGCAGCGTTGGAGGGACAGGGGAAGATTACGAGCAGTACTTC. Translating it yields CSVGGTGEDYEQYF.

The V and J genes are TRBV5-1 and TRBJ1-1; D gene uncertain. CDR1 and CDR2 (germline): SGHRS, YFSETQ. This CDR3 is 14 amino acids long. Trimming pared 2 bases from V and 4 bases from J, leaving 12 bases between. CDR3 sequence reads: CASSLERESTEAFF. The CDR3 region has the DNA TGCGCCAGCAGCTTAGAAAGGGAGAGCACTGAAGCTTTCTTT.

This sequence joins TRBV7-3 and TRBJ2-1, with TRBD2 identical over 7 bases. This CDR3 comprises 15 residues. The J segment lost 2 bases and the V segment lost 1 base, leaving 2 bases of the junction unmatched. Germline values: CDR1 SGHTA, CDR2 FQGTGA. CDR3 DNA: TGTGCCAGCAGCTTAAGGGGGGGGGCCTACAATGAGCAGTTCTTC. This sequence encodes CASSLRGGAYNEQFF.

The rearrangement links TRBV5-1 to TRBJ1-1; D possibly corresponds to TRBD1 (6 bases). There are 13 residues in the CDR3. Trimming shortened V by 2 bases and J by 4 bases, and 9 bases separated the two germline ends. CDR1 and CDR2 (germline): SGHRS, YFSETQ. In DNA form, the CDR3 reads TGCGCCAGCAGCTTCCCGGACAGCACTGAAGCTTTCTTT. This gives the protein CASSFPDSTEAFF.

The rearrangement links TRBV5-1 to TRBJ1-5, with 7 bases matching TRBD1. Germline CDR1 SGHRS, CDR2 YFSETQ. J was trimmed by 6 bases and V by 4 bases; bases with no gene match: 7. The CDR3 has 14 amino acids. The CDR3, as DNA: TGCGCCAGCAGCCCCGACAGGGCCGGTCAGCCCCAGCATTTT. Encoded protein: CASSPDRAGQPQHF.

The chain is built from TRBV7-9 and TRBJ2-3; 8 nucleotides align to TRBD2. CDR1 SEHNR and CDR2 FQNEAQ come from the germline V gene (reference sequence). CDR3 length equals 15 residues. V lost 5 bases to trimming and J lost 2 bases; unmatched junction nucleotides: 6. CDR3 bases: TGTGCCAGCAGCCGCGGGGGGAGACACACAGATACGCAGTATTTT. Encoded protein: CASSRGGRHTDTQYF.

The chain has TRBV29-1 and TRBJ2-1, with D unresolved. The CDR3 spans 11 residues. CDR1 is SQVTM and CDR2 is ANQGSEA in the germline V gene. The germline V and J ends were trimmed by 6 bases and 2 bases, with 5 bases remaining between them. Here the CDR3 reads CSVRAYNEQFF. The CDR3 DNA reads TGCAGCGTCCGGGCCTACAATGAGCAGTTCTTC.

This clone has just one count. The CDR3 loop is CASGPLAGSTDTQYF. The CDR3 nucleotides read TGTGCCAGCGGCCCCCTAGCGGGGTCCACAGATACGCAGTATTTT. The J gene is TRBJ2-3, the V gene TRBV9, with 9 positions matching TRBD2. Trimming at V came to 7 bases and at J to 2 bases, leaving 8 bases not matched to a gene. The length of the CDR3 is 15 residues. The germline V gene has CDR1 SGDLS and CDR2 YYNGEE.